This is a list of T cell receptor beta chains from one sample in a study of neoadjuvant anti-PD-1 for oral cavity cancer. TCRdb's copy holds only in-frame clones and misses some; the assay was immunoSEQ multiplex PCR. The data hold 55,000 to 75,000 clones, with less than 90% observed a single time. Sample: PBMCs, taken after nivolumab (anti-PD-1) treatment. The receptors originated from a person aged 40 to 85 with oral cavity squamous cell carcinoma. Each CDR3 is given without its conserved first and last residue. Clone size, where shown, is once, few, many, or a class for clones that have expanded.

cdr3_aa: AISEVGLKSEQY
clone_size: NA
j_call: TRBJ2-7
v_call: TRBV10-3

cdr3_aa: ASRPHSSYEQY
clone_size: NA
j_call: TRBJ2-7
v_call: TRBV7-8

cdr3_aa: SAAGPPGYT
clone_size: NA
j_call: TRBJ1-2
v_call: TRBV20-1

cdr3_aa: ASSQPSAGGYGYT
clone_size: NA
j_call: TRBJ1-2
v_call: TRBV4-1

cdr3_aa: ASSHRTNQPQH
clone_size: NA
j_call: TRBJ1-5
v_call: TRBV4-1

cdr3_aa: ASSYSGTRAGELF
clone_size: few
j_call: TRBJ2-2
v_call: TRBV6-5

cdr3_aa: ASSLGGTGAWDTQY
clone_size: NA
j_call: TRBJ2-3
v_call: TRBV11-3

cdr3_aa: ASSLFSRLAGSTDTQY
clone_size: NA
j_call: TRBJ2-3
v_call: TRBV7-6

cdr3_aa: ASSFWGVGTGELF
clone_size: NA
j_call: TRBJ2-2
v_call: TRBV6-5

cdr3_aa: ASSPTSGTGTIEKLF
clone_size: NA
j_call: TRBJ1-4
v_call: TRBV18

cdr3_aa: ASSETGRWDQPQH
clone_size: NA
j_call: TRBJ1-5
v_call: TRBV2

cdr3_aa: ASTTGPNQPQH
clone_size: NA
j_call: TRBJ1-5
v_call: TRBV27